This is a list of T cell receptor beta chains from one sample in a study of blood T cell repertoires in COVID-19. Some clones are missing from TCRdb's copy, which holds only in-frame ones; the method was immunoSEQ multiplex PCR. This table holds some 140,000 clones, roughly 80% found once. Source material: PBMCs or T cells enriched from blood (not recorded which). These receptors were taken from a man between 50 and 59 years old who had recovered from COVID-19. CDR3s include the opening cysteine and the closing phenylalanine or tryptophan. Clone size is given for some rows only: seen once, a few or many times, or a class if the clone is expanded.

V gene	clone size	J gene	CDR3 protein
TRBV11-2	.	TRBJ2-5	CASSYAMTGGLRQETQYF
TRBV4-3	.	TRBJ2-3	CASSQRVGQGADTQYF
TRBV4-3	few	TRBJ2-6	CASSQGGEGGSGANVLTF
TRBV7-3	.	TRBJ1-6	CASSLHPGQGLSPLHF
TRBV7-2	.	TRBJ2-5	CASSTRLASETQYF
TRBV5-4	few	TRBJ2-5	CASSLGLAETQYF
TRBV4-3	.	TRBJ2-1	CASSQTSGDNEQFF
TRBV6-5	.	TRBJ1-4	CASRTGFEKLFF
TRBV2	once	TRBJ2-7	CASSGTGANEQYF
TRBV3-1/TRBV3-2	.	TRBJ1-2	CASSLKIRDRVDGYTF
TRBV7-3	.	TRBJ1-1	CASSLLGGNTEAFF
TRBV30	once	TRBJ2-7	CAWTPGGEQYF
TRBV13	.	TRBJ1-6	CASSSQGFGWSPLHF
TRBV7-2	.	TRBJ1-6	CASSLDGRDSPLHF
TRBV6-2/TRBV6-3	.	TRBJ1-4	CASSYPTVGTEINEKLFF